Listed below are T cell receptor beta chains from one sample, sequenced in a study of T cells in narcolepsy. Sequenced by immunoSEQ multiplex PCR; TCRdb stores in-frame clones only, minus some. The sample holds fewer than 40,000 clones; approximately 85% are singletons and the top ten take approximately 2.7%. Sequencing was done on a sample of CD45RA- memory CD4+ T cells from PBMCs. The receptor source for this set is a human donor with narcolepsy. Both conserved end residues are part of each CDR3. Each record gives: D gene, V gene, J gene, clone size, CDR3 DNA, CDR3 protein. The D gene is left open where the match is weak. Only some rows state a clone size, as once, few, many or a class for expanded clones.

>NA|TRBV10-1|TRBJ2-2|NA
TGCGCCAGCAAGGAGGCTCCCGGGGAGCTGTTTTTT
CASKEAPGELFF
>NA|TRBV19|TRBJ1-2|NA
TGTGCCAGTATTTCGCGGGGGGCTCGAGGCTACACCTTC
CASISRGARGYTF
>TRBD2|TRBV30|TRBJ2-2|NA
TGTGCCTGGAGCGAGCGGGGGGCCCAGACCGGGGAGCTGTTTTTT
CAWSERGAQTGELFF
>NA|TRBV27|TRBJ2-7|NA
TGTGCCAGCAGCCGACTGTACTCCTACGAGCAGTACTTC
CASSRLYSYEQYF
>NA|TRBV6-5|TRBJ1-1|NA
TGTGCCAGCGGTATAGAGGGGACTGAAGCTTTCTTT
CASGIEGTEAFF
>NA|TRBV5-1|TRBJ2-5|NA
TGCGCCAGCAGCTTCGACAGGGAGACCCAGTACTTC
CASSFDRETQYF
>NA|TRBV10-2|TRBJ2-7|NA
TGCGCCAGCAGCCTTTCGGGGGACGAGCAGTACTTC
CASSLSGDEQYF
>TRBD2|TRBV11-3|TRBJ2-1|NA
TGTGCCAGCAGCCTCATAGCGGGGTTTGAGCAGTTCTTC
CASSLIAGFEQFF
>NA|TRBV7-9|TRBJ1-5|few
TGTGCCAGCAGCTTTACAAATAGCAATCAGCCCCAGCATTTT
CASSFTNSNQPQHF
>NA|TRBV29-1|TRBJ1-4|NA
TGCAGCGTTTCGTCGACAGTTCCTGAAAAACTGTTTTTT
CSVSSTVPEKLFF
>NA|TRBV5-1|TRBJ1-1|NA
TGCGCCAGCAGCACGAATAGGAACACTGAAGCTTTCTTT
CASSTNRNTEAFF
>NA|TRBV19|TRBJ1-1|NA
TGTGCCAGTAGTTATCCGGGACGGAGCACTGAAGCTTTCTTT
CASSYPGRSTEAFF
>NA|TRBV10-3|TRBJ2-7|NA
TGTGCCATCAGTCCGGGACATCTGAACGAGCAGTACTTC
CAISPGHLNEQYF
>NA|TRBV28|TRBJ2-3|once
TGTGCCAGCAGTTTATTCGGCCAGGTTGCAGATACGCAGTATTTT
CASSLFGQVADTQYF
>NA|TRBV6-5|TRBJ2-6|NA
TGTGCCAGCAGTTACGGTGGTTCTGGGGCCAACGTCCTGACTTTC
CASSYGGSGANVLTF
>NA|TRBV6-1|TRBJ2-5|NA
TGTGCCGGATCATTTGGTGGGGAGACCCAGTACTTC
CAGSFGGETQYF
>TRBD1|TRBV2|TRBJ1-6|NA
TGTGCCAGCAGTCAAGGGGGCGGACATAATTCACCCCTCCACTTT
CASSQGGGHNSPLHF